This T cell receptor (beta chain) derives from a study of glioma-infiltrating T cells after dendritic cell vaccination. The overall study: Between the early 2000s and the early 2010s, patients got autologous tumor lysate-pulsed dendritic cell vaccines. The study, taken as a whole, reports: Estimated pretreatment TIL content predicted outcome after dendritic cell vaccination.

The primer mix had 60 V beta and 13 J beta primers. Sequenced by immunoSEQ multiplex PCR; TCRdb stores in-frame clones only, minus some. The sample carries roughly 100,000 clones, less than 90% recorded once. Stated time point: after dendritic cell vaccination, including at tumor progression/relapse. None of the glioblastoma patients had an isocitrate dehydrogenase mutation. Concerning this clone itself: Its specificity is not known.

V was shortened by 5 bases and J by 1 base, with 8 bases between the two germline ends. This CDR3 has 13 residues. Per germline, CDR1 SGHTA and CDR2 FQGNSA. This sequence originates from a human donor with glioblastoma. The starting material was blood, obtained after dendritic cell vaccination. The chain has TRBV7-2 and TRBJ1-1; maybe TRBD1 (5 bases). The CDR3 region has the DNA TGTGCCAGCAGCCAAGGACAGAACACTGAAGCTTTCTTT. Translation gives CASSQGQNTEAFF.